This TCR beta chain originates from a study of long-term antiretroviral therapy in people with HIV. The libraries were made with immunoSEQ v3.0 at survey level. TCRdb keeps only in-frame clones here, not all; method: immunoSEQ multiplex PCR. The table lists about 26,000 clones, more than 75% of them singletons. There are 12 residues in the CDR3. Looked up from germline, CDR1 is LGHNT and CDR2 is FRNRAP. V dropped 6 bases and J dropped 9 bases, with 14 bases sitting between them. V usage is TRBV12-5 and J usage is TRBJ1-1; D ambiguous. This TCR was sampled from a man aged 40-49 years with HIV. The sequencing used unsorted PBMCs, collected 4.8 to 5 years after starting antiretroviral therapy. Written as DNA, the CDR3 is TGTGCTAGTGGGCTGGGAGGGATCCAAGCTTTCTTT. Translated: CASGLGGIQAFF. The variable domain in full, completed from reference TRBV12-5 and TRBJ1-1, reads DARVTQTPRHKVTEMGQEVTMRCQPILGHNTVFWYRQTMMQGLELLAYFRNRAPLDDSGMPKDRFSAEMPDATLATLKIQPSEPRDSAVYFCASGLGGIQAFFGQGTRLTVV.